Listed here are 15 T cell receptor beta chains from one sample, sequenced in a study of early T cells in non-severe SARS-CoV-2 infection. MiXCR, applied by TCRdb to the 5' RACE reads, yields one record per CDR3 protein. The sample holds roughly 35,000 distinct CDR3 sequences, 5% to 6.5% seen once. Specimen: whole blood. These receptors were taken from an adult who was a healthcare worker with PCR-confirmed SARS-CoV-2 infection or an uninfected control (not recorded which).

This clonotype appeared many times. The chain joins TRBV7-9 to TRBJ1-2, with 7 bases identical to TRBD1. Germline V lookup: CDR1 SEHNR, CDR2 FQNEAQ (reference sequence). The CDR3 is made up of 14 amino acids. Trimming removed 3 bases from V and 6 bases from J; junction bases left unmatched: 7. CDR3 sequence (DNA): TGTGCCAGCAGCTTCTTGGGGGACAGCAATGGCTACACCTTC. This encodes CASSFLGDSNGYTF. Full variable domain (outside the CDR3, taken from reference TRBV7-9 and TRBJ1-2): DTGVSQNPRHKITKRGQNVTFRCDPISEHNRLYWYRQTLGQGPEFLTYFQNEAQLEKSRLLSDRFSAERPKGSFSTLEIQRTEQGDSAMYLCASSFLGDSNGYTFGSGTRLTVV.

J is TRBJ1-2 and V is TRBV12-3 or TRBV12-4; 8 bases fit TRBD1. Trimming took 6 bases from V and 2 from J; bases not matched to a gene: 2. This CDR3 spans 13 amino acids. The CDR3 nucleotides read TGTGCCAGCAGCTGGACAGGGAACTATGGCTACACCTTC. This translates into CASSWTGNYGYTF.

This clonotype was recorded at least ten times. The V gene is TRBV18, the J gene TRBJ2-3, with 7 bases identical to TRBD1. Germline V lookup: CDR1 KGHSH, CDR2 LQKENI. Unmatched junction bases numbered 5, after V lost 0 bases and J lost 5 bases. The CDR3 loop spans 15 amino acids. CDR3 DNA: TGTGCCAGCTCACCACCAAGAGGGGGCGAAGATACGCAGTATTTT. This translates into CASSPPRGGEDTQYF.

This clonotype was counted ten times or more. Here the CDR3 DNA reads TGTGCCAGCAGCCCTCCGGGACTGAGCACAGATACGCAGTATTTT. The encoded protein is CASSPPGLSTDTQYF. The rearrangement joins TRBV7-2 to TRBJ2-3; the D gene is possibly TRBD2 (6 bases). CDR3 length: 15 residues. V lost 5 bases and J 0 bases, leaving 12 bases between the germline ends. Germline V CDR1 and CDR2: SGHTA, FQGNSA.

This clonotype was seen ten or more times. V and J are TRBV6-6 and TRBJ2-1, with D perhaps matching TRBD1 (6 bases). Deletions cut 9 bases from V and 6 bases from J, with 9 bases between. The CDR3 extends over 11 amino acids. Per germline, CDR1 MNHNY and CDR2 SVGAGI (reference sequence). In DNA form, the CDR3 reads TGTGCCAGTTACAGGGCCAATGAGCAGTTCTTC. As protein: CASYRANEQFF.

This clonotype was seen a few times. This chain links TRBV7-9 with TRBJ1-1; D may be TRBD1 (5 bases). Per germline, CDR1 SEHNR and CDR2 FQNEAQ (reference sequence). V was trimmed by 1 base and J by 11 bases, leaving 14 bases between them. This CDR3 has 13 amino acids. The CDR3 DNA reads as TGTGCCAGCAGCTTAGTAACGGGGGGTGGTGCTTTCTTT. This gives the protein CASSLVTGGGAFF.

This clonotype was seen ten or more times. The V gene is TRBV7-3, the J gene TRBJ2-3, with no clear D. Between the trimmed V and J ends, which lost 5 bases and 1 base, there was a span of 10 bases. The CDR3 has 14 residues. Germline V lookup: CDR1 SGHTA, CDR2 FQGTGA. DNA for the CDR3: TGTGCCAGCAGCCCAGAGGTGGGCACAGATACGCAGTATTTT. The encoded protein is CASSPEVGTDTQYF.

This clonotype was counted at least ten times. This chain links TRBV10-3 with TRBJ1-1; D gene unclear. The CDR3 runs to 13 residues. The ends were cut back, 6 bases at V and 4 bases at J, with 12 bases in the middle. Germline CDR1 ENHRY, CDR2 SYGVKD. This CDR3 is CAISQGSFTEAFF. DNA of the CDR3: TGTGCCATCAGCCAAGGTTCGTTCACTGAAGCTTTCTTT.

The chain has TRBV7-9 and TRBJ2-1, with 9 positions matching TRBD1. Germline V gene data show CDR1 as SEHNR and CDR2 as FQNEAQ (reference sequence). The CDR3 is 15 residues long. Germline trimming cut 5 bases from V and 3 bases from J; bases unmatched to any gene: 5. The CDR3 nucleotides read TGTGCCAGCAGCCCCCAGGACAGGGGCTACAATGAGCAGTTCTTC. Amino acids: CASSPQDRGYNEQFF.

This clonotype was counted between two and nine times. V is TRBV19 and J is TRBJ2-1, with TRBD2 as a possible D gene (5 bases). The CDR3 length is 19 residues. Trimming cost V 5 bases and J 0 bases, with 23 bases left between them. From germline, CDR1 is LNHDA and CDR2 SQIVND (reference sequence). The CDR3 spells CASSPPGRLTGSSYNEQFF. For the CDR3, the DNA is TGTGCCAGTAGTCCCCCCGGCCGCCTAACGGGGAGCTCCTACAATGAGCAGTTCTTC.

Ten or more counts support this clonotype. The DNA of the CDR3 is TGTGCCAGCAGTTACTCCGGGACAGACAACTACGAGCAGTACTTC. Protein: CASSYSGTDNYEQYF. This chain joins TRBV6-6 and TRBJ2-7; 7 positions match TRBD1. V gave up 0 bases and J gave up 3 bases; unmatched junction bases: 5. Germline CDR1 and CDR2: MNHNY and SVGAGI (reference sequence). The CDR3 loop spans 15 amino acids.

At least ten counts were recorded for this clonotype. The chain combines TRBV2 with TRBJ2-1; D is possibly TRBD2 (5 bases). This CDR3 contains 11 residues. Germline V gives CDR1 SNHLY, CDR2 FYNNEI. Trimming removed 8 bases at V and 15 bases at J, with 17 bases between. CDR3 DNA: TGTGCCAGCTCCGTAGGCGAGGAGGCGTTCTTC. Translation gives CASSVGEEAFF.

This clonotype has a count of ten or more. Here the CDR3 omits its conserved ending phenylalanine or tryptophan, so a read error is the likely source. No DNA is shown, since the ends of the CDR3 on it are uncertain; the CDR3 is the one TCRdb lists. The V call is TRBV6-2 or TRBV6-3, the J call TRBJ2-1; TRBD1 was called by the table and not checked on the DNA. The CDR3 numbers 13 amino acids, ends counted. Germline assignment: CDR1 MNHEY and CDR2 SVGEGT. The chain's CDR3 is CASSYSPGRHVLL.

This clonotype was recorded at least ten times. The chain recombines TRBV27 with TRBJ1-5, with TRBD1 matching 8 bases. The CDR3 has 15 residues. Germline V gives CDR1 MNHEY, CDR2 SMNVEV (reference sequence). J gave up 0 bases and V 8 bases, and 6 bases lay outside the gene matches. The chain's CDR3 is CASGKQGDSNQPQHF. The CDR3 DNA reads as TGTGCCAGCGGGAAACAGGGGGATAGCAATCAGCCCCAGCATTTT.

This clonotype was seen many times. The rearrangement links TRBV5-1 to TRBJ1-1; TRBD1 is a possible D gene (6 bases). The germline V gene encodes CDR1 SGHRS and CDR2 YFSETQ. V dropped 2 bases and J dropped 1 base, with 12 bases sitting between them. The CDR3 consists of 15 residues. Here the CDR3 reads CASSFAGTSNTEAFF. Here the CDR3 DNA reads TGCGCCAGCAGCTTTGCCGGGACATCGAACACTGAAGCTTTCTTT.